What follows are 25 T cell receptor beta chains derived from one specimen sequenced in a study of regulatory T cells in long-lasting Graves disease. Arm-PCR of CDR3 regions and iRepertoire HTBI primers were the basis on which TCR beta libraries were built. TCRdb reprocessed the multiplex PCR reads with MiXCR, giving one entry per CDR3 protein. Of around 300,000 distinct CDR3 sequences in the sample, roughly a fifth were seen once. Documented time point: persistent/refractory GD, antithyroid drugs over 5 years with positive TRAb. TCR sequences were obtained from RNA taken from PBMCs. The sequenced sample was peripheral blood mononuclear cells (PBMCs), obtained when the disease was refractory, from a patient treated with antithyroid drugs. The receptors were gathered from a female donor with Graves disease.

The V gene is TRBV7-2, the J gene TRBJ2-5; D perhaps matches TRBD2 (5 bases). V was cut by 5 bases and J by 5 bases, with 18 bases left in between. The V gene's germline CDR1 is SGHTA and CDR2 FQGNSA. There are 15 residues in the CDR3. CDR3 amino acids: CASSPSSGGQETQYF. CDR3 nucleotides: TGTGCCAGCAGCCCGTCCTCCGGCGGGCAGGAGACCCAGTACTTC. Filled out from reference TRBV7-2 and TRBJ2-5, the complete variable domain reads GAGVSQSPSNKVTEKGKDVELRCDPISGHTALYWYRQSLGQGLEFLIYFQGNSAPDKSGLPSDRFSAERTGGSVSTLTIQRTQQEDSAVYLCASSPSSGGQETQYFGPGTRLLVL.

The chain couples TRBV4-1 to TRBJ2-2; maybe TRBD2 (6 bases). Trimming took off 4 bases at V and 5 bases at J, with 17 bases between the two ends. Germline CDR1 and CDR2: MGHRA and YSYEKL. This CDR3 spans 16 amino acids. CDR3 protein: CASSPVLQRGTGELFF. In DNA form, the CDR3 reads TGCGCCAGCAGCCCCGTCCTCCAACGGGGGACCGGGGAGCTGTTTTTT.

The table lists this clonotype with a count of one. This chain joins TRBV20-1 and TRBJ2-7, with 9 nucleotides matching TRBD2. This CDR3 spans 19 amino acids. V lost 0 bases, J lost 0 bases, and 15 bases stayed unmatched. Looked up from germline, CDR1 is DFQATT and CDR2 is SNEGSKA (reference sequence). The CDR3, as DNA: TGCAGTGCTAGAGATGGAGGATCCATAGCGGGGGAGGGCTCCTACGAGCAGTACTTC. Protein sequence: CSARDGGSIAGEGSYEQYF.

The rearrangement links TRBV4-1 to TRBJ1-2; D ambiguous. Per germline, CDR1 MGHRA and CDR2 YSYEKL. V was trimmed by 4 bases and J by 3 bases, leaving 15 bases between them. This CDR3 comprises 15 residues. The CDR3 region has the DNA TGCGCCAGCAGCCTCCAAGGGTCCACTGACTATGGCTACACCTTC. This translates into CASSLQGSTDYGYTF.

V gene TRBV20-1 combines with J gene TRBJ1-5, with D hard to call. This CDR3 is built from 12 residues. V was shortened by 2 bases and J by 4 bases, with 6 bases between the two germline ends. Per the germline V gene, CDR1 is DFQATT and CDR2 is SNEGSKA (reference sequence). CDR3 in amino acids: CSARILNQPQHF. In DNA form, the CDR3 reads TGCAGTGCTAGAATCCTAAATCAGCCCCAGCATTTT.

Ten or more counts support this clonotype. The J gene is TRBJ2-7, the V gene TRBV6-5; the D gene could be TRBD1 or TRBD2 (5 bases each). The CDR3 length is 14 residues. Trimming removed 2 bases at V and 0 bases at J, with 8 bases between. Germline-derived CDR1 and CDR2 are MNHEY and SVGAGI. CDR3 amino acids: CASSYRDLSYEQYF. CDR3 DNA sequence: TGTGCCAGCAGTTACCGGGACCTCTCCTACGAGCAGTACTTC.

This clonotype came up a few times. The chain combines TRBV28 with TRBJ2-7, with D tentatively TRBD2 (5 bases). Germline CDR1 reads MDHEN; CDR2 reads SYDVKM. With 2 bases removed from V and 6 bases from J, the gap between germline ends came to 20 bases. This CDR3 contains 16 residues. Here the CDR3 DNA reads TGTGCCAGCAGTTTAACCCGAGGCCGGCCGGACTCCGAGCAGTACTTC. It specifies CASSLTRGRPDSEQYF.

This clonotype was seen ten or more times. The CDR3 loop is CASSPLAGVAYEQYF. CDR3 sequence (DNA): TGTGCCAGCAGTCCCTTGGCAGGGGTTGCCTACGAGCAGTACTTC. The rearrangement joins TRBV11-2 to TRBJ2-7; perhaps TRBD1 as D (6 bases). Trimming took off 6 bases at V and 2 bases at J, with 17 bases between the two ends. The CDR3 has 15 residues. Germline V CDR1 and CDR2: SGHAT, FQNNGV.

The CDR3 nucleotides read TGCAGCGTTGATGTCCAGCGGTTAAATGAGCAGTTCTTC. Translating it yields CSVDVQRLNEQFF. The chain couples TRBV29-1 to TRBJ2-1; tentative D call: TRBD2 (5 bases). V dropped 3 bases and J dropped 7 bases, with 13 bases sitting between them. Germline CDR1 is SQVTM and CDR2 is ANQGSEA. The CDR3 has 13 residues.

The chain carries TRBV6-1 and TRBJ2-1; D uncertain. V was pared by 9 bases and J by 0 bases, with 9 bases between. The CDR3 has 13 amino acids. CDR1 is MNHNS and CDR2 is SASEGT in the germline V gene. CDR3 sequence reads: CASIPGSYNEQFF. CDR3 nucleotide sequence: TGTGCCAGTATACCGGGCTCCTACAATGAGCAGTTCTTC.

The chain is built from TRBV12-3 or TRBV12-4 and TRBJ2-1; D might be TRBD2 (6 bases). Between the trimmed V and J ends, which lost 6 bases and 7 bases, there was a span of 13 bases. The CDR3 totals 13 residues. CDR3: CASRQEGPNEQFF. The CDR3 DNA reads TGTGCCAGCAGGCAGGAGGGCCCGAATGAGCAGTTCTTC.

Comments on this clonotype: It may be a read error: a sequence one base away is much more abundant. The chain links TRBV28 to TRBJ1-4; D not certain. The CDR3 covers 15 residues. The germline V gene has CDR1 MDHEN and CDR2 SYDVKM. V gave up 11 bases and J gave up 4 bases, with 20 bases separating them. This CDR3 reads CAAREPGGVNEKLFF. CDR3 coding DNA: TGTGCCGCCCGAGAGCCCGGAGGAGTTAATGAAAAACTGTTTTTT.

In this sample, this clonotype turned up many times. CDR3 in DNA: TGCAGTGCGGAAACGGGACTAGATCTCGAGCAGTACTTC. This translates into CSAETGLDLEQYF. V usage is TRBV20-1 and J usage is TRBJ2-7; 8 nucleotides line up with TRBD2. Germline lookup yields CDR1 DFQATT and CDR2 SNEGSKA (reference sequence). The V and J ends lost 6 bases and 6 bases, in that order; junction bases with no gene match: 10. CDR3 length: 13 amino acids.

Only a few counts were recorded for this clonotype. A much bigger clone sits one base away, suggesting this may be a read error. V and J are TRBV7-2 and TRBJ2-5; D might be TRBD2 (5 bases). Trimming stripped 1 base from V and 7 bases from J, with 19 bases between. The CDR3 is made up of 16 amino acids. CDR1 and CDR2 (germline): SGHTA, FQGNSA. This CDR3 is CASSLDVTDPRGTQYF. CDR3 in DNA: TGTGCCAGCAGCTTAGATGTGACGGATCCACGGGGGACCCAGTACTTC.

This clonotype was observed a single time. The V call is TRBV4-1, the J call TRBJ2-7; 12 bases fit TRBD2. CDR3 length: 18 amino acids. CDR1 and CDR2 (germline): MGHRA, YSYEKL. V was clipped by 0 bases and J by 5 bases; unmatched bases: 11. The CDR3 loop is CASSQEAFPSGRAHEQYF. DNA for the CDR3: TGCGCCAGCAGCCAAGAGGCCTTTCCTAGCGGGAGGGCCCACGAGCAGTACTTC.

This clonotype turned up a few times. The CDR3 loop reads CAWSVWASGSEGGELFF. CDR3 DNA sequence: TGTGCCTGGAGTGTCTGGGCTAGCGGGAGCGAGGGCGGGGAGCTGTTTTTT. The chain joins TRBV30 to TRBJ2-2, with TRBD2 matching 10 bases. The CDR3 spans 17 residues. Losses at the gene ends were 0 bases for V and 7 bases for J; bases not matched to a gene: 11. Germline CDR1 reads GTSNPN; CDR2 reads SVGIG (reference sequence).

The J gene is TRBJ1-1, the V gene TRBV20-1; tentatively, D is TRBD1 (5 bases). Trimming pared 7 bases from V and 0 bases from J, leaving 12 bases between. The CDR3 is 13 amino acids. The V gene's germline CDR1 is DFQATT and CDR2 SNEGSKA (reference sequence). CDR3 sequence reads: CSVSDRMNTEAFF. CDR3 DNA: TGCAGTGTATCCGACAGAATGAACACTGAAGCTTTCTTT.

This chain connects TRBV7-9 to TRBJ2-7; tentative D call: TRBD1 (6 bases). This CDR3 spans 13 amino acids. V gave up 5 bases and J gave up 6 bases, with 14 bases separating them. Germline V gene sequence: CDR1 SEHNR, CDR2 FQNEAQ (reference sequence). The CDR3 DNA reads as TGTGCCAGCAGCCCCCCTAGGGGGTCCGAGCAGTACTTC. Protein sequence: CASSPPRGSEQYF.

This clonotype has at least ten counts. The rearrangement uses TRBV3-1 and TRBJ1-5, with D unresolved. Germline V gives CDR1 LGHDT, CDR2 YNNKEL (reference sequence). The CDR3 consists of 14 residues. Trimming took off 2 bases at V and 3 bases at J, with 8 bases between the two ends. The CDR3, as DNA: TGTGCCAGCAGCCAATGGCCGAACAATCAGCCCCAGCATTTT. Amino acid sequence: CASSQWPNNQPQHF. Filled out from reference TRBV3-1 and TRBJ1-5, the complete variable domain reads DTAVSQTPKYLVTQMGNDKSIKCEQNLGHDTMYWYKQDSKKFLKIMFSYNNKELIINETVPNRFSPKSPDKAHLNLHINSLELGDSAVYFCASSQWPNNQPQHFGDGTRLSIL.

This clonotype has more than one count but fewer than ten. The chain couples TRBV20-1 to TRBJ2-7, with a tentative D call TRBD2 (5 bases). CDR3 size: 13 residues. The V gene lost 1 base and the J gene lost 2 bases, with 9 bases spanning the gap. Germline-derived CDR1 and CDR2 are DFQATT and SNEGSKA (reference sequence). The CDR3 region has the DNA TGCAGTGCTAGAGTTCGGGGTACCTACGAGCAGTACTTC. This encodes CSARVRGTYEQYF.

This clonotype has only a few counts. The chain couples TRBV6-2 or TRBV6-3 to TRBJ2-5, with D possibly being TRBD1 or TRBD2 (6 bases each). CDR3 size: 15 residues. V was pared by 5 bases and J by 4 bases, with 17 bases between. Germline assignment: CDR1 MNHEY and CDR2 SVGEGT. In nucleotides, the CDR3 is TGTGCCAGCAGTACCCCACCGAGGGGGGTAGAGACCCAGTACTTC. Protein product: CASSTPPRGVETQYF.

This clonotype was seen at least ten times. This rearrangement joins TRBV6-1 to TRBJ1-2; D ambiguous. CDR3 size: 15 residues. CDR1 and CDR2 (germline): MNHNS, SASEGT. With 8 bases removed from V and 5 bases from J, the gap between germline ends came to 21 bases. The chain's CDR3 is CASARFLFEGYGYTF. The CDR3 nucleotides read TGTGCCAGCGCCCGGTTTCTGTTTGAGGGATATGGCTACACCTTC.

This clonotype was seen a handful of times. The chain uses TRBV7-6 and TRBJ1-5; 7 nucleotides align to TRBD1. Looked up from germline, CDR1 is SGHVS and CDR2 is FNYEAQ. J gave up 6 bases and V 2 bases, and 7 bases lay outside the gene matches. The CDR3 is 15 amino acids. CDR3: CASSLSTGSGQPQHF. DNA for the CDR3: TGTGCCAGCAGCTTATCGACAGGGTCAGGTCAGCCCCAGCATTTT. Using reference TRBV7-6 and TRBJ1-5 for the parts outside the CDR3, the full variable domain is GAGVSQSPRYKVTKRGQDVALRCDPISGHVSLYWYRQALGQGPEFLTYFNYEAQQDKSGLPNDRFSAERPEGSISTLTIQRTEQRDSAMYRCASSLSTGSGQPQHFGDGTRLSIL.

The chain links TRBV29-1 to TRBJ2-3, with a tentative D call TRBD1 (5 bases). This CDR3 region has 14 residues. The V end was cut by 1 base, the J end by 0 bases, with 8 bases between. The germline V gene has CDR1 SQVTM and CDR2 ANQGSEA. CDR3 amino acids: CSVEGRVSTDTQYF. In DNA form, the CDR3 reads TGCAGCGTTGAAGGCAGGGTCAGCACAGATACGCAGTATTTT.

This rearrangement joins TRBV4-2 to TRBJ1-4, with a tentative D call TRBD1 (6 bases). The CDR3 contains 16 residues. Germline V gene lookup returns CDR1 LGHNA and CDR2 YNFKEQ. V dropped 4 bases and J dropped 7 bases, with 19 bases sitting between them. DNA for the CDR3: TGTGCCAGCAGCCGAATAAGGACAGACATGGGTGAAAAACTGTTTTTT. Its translation is CASSRIRTDMGEKLFF.